Below, 32 T cell receptor beta chains from the same sample are listed, as sequenced in a study of T-cell memory formation after mild COVID-19. TCRdb re-called the 5' RACE reads through MiXCR, storing one row per CDR3 protein. The sample has roughly 200,000 distinct CDR3 sequences; under 20% are singletons. The sample was PBMCs or a T cell subset sorted from them (not recorded which). The receptors were sampled from an adult woman who had mild COVID-19 (a few samples of this study predate the infection). Cell type and time point are not known.

The sample holds a few counts of this clonotype. This sequence joins TRBV5-1 and TRBJ2-1, with 8 nucleotides matching TRBD2. J gave up 5 bases and V 2 bases, and 9 bases lay outside the gene matches. CDR1 and CDR2 (germline): SGHRS, YFSETQ. This CDR3 comprises 16 residues. The CDR3 coding sequence is TGCGCCAGCAGCTTCGGACGGGGGGGCGTCGACAATGAGCAGTTCTTC. Translated: CASSFGRGGVDNEQFF.

This chain links TRBV2 with TRBJ2-5; a possible D gene is TRBD2 (6 bases). CDR1 is SNHLY, CDR2 FYNNEI, per germline. This CDR3 comprises 13 residues. Trimming cost V 4 bases and J 5 bases, with 11 bases left between them. Here the CDR3 reads CASSGGGEETQYF. In nucleotides, the CDR3 is TGTGCCAGCAGTGGGGGCGGGGAGGAGACCCAGTACTTC.

This clonotype was found a few times. V usage is TRBV6-6 and J usage is TRBJ2-6, with TRBD1 matching 7 bases. Losses at the gene ends were 7 bases for V and 2 bases for J; bases not matched to a gene: 5. The CDR3 is 15 amino acids. Germline V CDR1 and CDR2: MNHNY, SVGAGI (reference sequence). CDR3 region: CASTQTGAGANVLTF. The CDR3 region has the DNA TGTGCCAGCACCCAAACAGGGGCTGGGGCCAACGTCCTGACTTTC.

The chain links TRBV5-1 to TRBJ2-3; D gene ambiguous. V was shortened by 4 bases and J by 3 bases, with 3 bases between the two germline ends. This CDR3 has 11 amino acids. Germline CDR1 is SGHRS and CDR2 is YFSETQ. CDR3 sequence: CASSKTDTQYF. For the CDR3, the DNA is TGCGCCAGCAGCAAGACAGATACGCAGTATTTT.

This clonotype was seen more than once but under ten times. The chain links TRBV5-1 to TRBJ2-6, with D maybe TRBD1 (5 bases). The V end lost 4 bases, the J end lost 1 base, and 21 bases lay between the germline ends. This CDR3 has 19 residues. Per germline, CDR1 SGHRS and CDR2 YFSETQ. The CDR3, as DNA: TGCGCCAGCAGCCCCACGGAGACAGCTCAATTTTCTGGGGCCAACGTCCTGACTTTC. This sequence encodes CASSPTETAQFSGANVLTF. Complete variable domain (other parts from reference TRBV5-1 and TRBJ2-6): KAGVTQTPRYLIKTRGQQVTLSCSPISGHRSVSWYQQTPGQGLQFLFEYFSETQRNKGNFPGRFSGRQFSNSRSEMNVSTLELGDSALYLCASSPTETAQFSGANVLTFGAGSRLTVL.

V is TRBV30 and J is TRBJ2-7; no clear D gene. Trimming pared 8 bases from V and 3 bases from J, leaving 17 bases between. The CDR3 loop spans 13 amino acids. In germline, CDR1 is GTSNPN, CDR2 SVGIG (reference sequence). CDR3 DNA sequence: TGTGCCGCTGATGGAAAAACAGTCTACGAGCAGTACTTC. Translated: CAADGKTVYEQYF.

The chain links TRBV29-1 to TRBJ2-5, with D maybe TRBD2 (6 bases). The CDR3 runs 11 residues. V dropped 4 bases and J dropped 5 bases, with 8 bases sitting between them. Germline V gene sequence: CDR1 SQVTM, CDR2 ANQGSEA. This CDR3 is CSVGGEETQYF. For the CDR3, the DNA is TGCAGCGTTGGGGGGGAGGAGACCCAGTACTTC. The full variable domain, its missing parts supplied by reference TRBV29-1 and TRBJ2-5, is SAVISQKPSRDICQRGTSLTIQCQVDSQVTMMFWYRQQPGQSLTLIATANQGSEATYESGFVIDKFPISRPNLTFSTLTVSNMSPEDSSIYLCSVGGEETQYFGPGTRLLVL.

The chain joins TRBV29-1 to TRBJ2-1; 7 nucleotides line up with TRBD1. This CDR3 is built from 12 residues. CDR1 and CDR2 (germline): SQVTM, ANQGSEA. Germline trimming cut 3 bases from V and 6 bases from J; bases unmatched to any gene: 2. CDR3 nucleotide sequence: TGCAGCGTTGACCCAGGGGGCAATGAGCAGTTCTTC. Translating gives CSVDPGGNEQFF.

The table lists this clonotype with a few counts. The CDR3 sequence is CSARKGGTDTQYF. CDR3 bases: TGCAGTGCTAGAAAGGGGGGCACAGATACGCAGTATTTT. The V call is TRBV20-1, the J call TRBJ2-3, with D possibly TRBD1 on 6 matching bases. Germline-derived CDR1 and CDR2 are DFQATT and SNEGSKA (reference sequence). The CDR3 totals 13 residues. The ends were cut back, 2 bases at V and 1 base at J, with 7 bases in the middle.

This clonotype was observed a handful of times. The chain is built from TRBV24-1 and TRBJ2-1, with D perhaps TRBD2 (6 bases). Germline CDR1 and CDR2: KGHDR and SFDVKD. V was shortened by 3 bases and J by 7 bases, with 9 bases between the two germline ends. The CDR3 runs to 13 residues. The CDR3 region is CATSDAGTNEQFF. DNA for the CDR3: TGTGCCACCAGTGATGCGGGGACGAATGAGCAGTTCTTC.

The chain employs TRBV4-1 and TRBJ2-7; D is possibly TRBD1 (6 bases). Deletions cut 4 bases from V and 5 bases from J, with 18 bases between. From germline, CDR1 is MGHRA and CDR2 YSYEKL. The CDR3 is 15 amino acids. CDR3 DNA sequence: TGCGCCAGCAGCCCATGGGTTGGACAGATCGACGAGCAGTACTTC. Translated, it gives CASSPWVGQIDEQYF.

V and J are TRBV6-5 and TRBJ1-1; D is uncertain. The CDR3 consists of 14 residues. The V end was cut by 2 bases, the J end by 2 bases, with 9 bases between. The germline gives CDR1 MNHEY, CDR2 SVGAGI. The CDR3 reads CASSYVGKNTEAFF. The DNA of the CDR3 is TGTGCCAGCAGTTACGTAGGGAAAAACACTGAAGCTTTCTTT.

This clonotype was observed a few times. The CDR3 region is CASSAKLVSNEQFF. In DNA, the CDR3 is TGTGCCAGCAGTGCAAAACTAGTCAGCAATGAGCAGTTCTTC. The chain links TRBV6-5 to TRBJ2-1; D perhaps matches TRBD2 (5 bases). The V gene lost 5 bases and the J gene lost 6 bases, with 14 bases spanning the gap. The CDR3 totals 14 residues. From germline, CDR1 is MNHEY and CDR2 SVGAGI.

This clonotype was observed a handful of times. The chain links TRBV7-8 to TRBJ2-2, with a possible D match to TRBD2 (6 bases). V was trimmed by 2 bases and J by 4 bases, leaving 11 bases between them. Germline CDR1 reads SGHVS; CDR2 reads FQNEAQ. This CDR3 spans 15 amino acids. The CDR3 region is CASSLLGLATGELFF. The CDR3, as DNA: TGTGCCAGCAGCTTATTGGGACTGGCCACCGGGGAGCTGTTTTTT.

This clonotype was seen a handful of times. The CDR3 DNA reads as TGTGCCAGCAGCTTTTTGGGGGAGGGCCCGGATGAGCAGTTCTTC. Amino acids: CASSFLGEGPDEQFF. The chain couples TRBV5-6 to TRBJ2-1; 7 bases are shared with TRBD2. Per the germline V gene, CDR1 is SGHDT and CDR2 is YYEEEE. This CDR3 is built from 15 residues. The V gene end was trimmed by 2 bases and the J gene end by 8 bases; junction bases not matched to a gene: 10.

This clonotype came up a few times. The V and J genes are TRBV9 and TRBJ2-7, with 8 bases matching TRBD1. There are 14 residues in the CDR3. Germline V lookup: CDR1 SGDLS, CDR2 YYNGEE. V lost 4 bases and J lost 6; bases outside the gene matches: 9. CDR3 in amino acids: CASSSTTGVGEQYF. The DNA of the CDR3 is TGTGCCAGCAGCTCCACGACAGGGGTGGGCGAGCAGTACTTC.

This rearrangement joins TRBV12-3 or TRBV12-4 to TRBJ2-3; perhaps TRBD1 as D (6 bases). V was trimmed by 1 base and J by 0 bases, leaving 11 bases between them. CDR3 length: 16 residues. This CDR3 is CASSLVGTRSTDTQYF. CDR3 sequence (DNA): TGTGCCAGCAGTTTAGTCGGGACACGAAGCACAGATACGCAGTATTTT.

CDR3 bases: TGCGCCAGCAGCTTCACTAGCGGGATGGAGACCCAGTACTTC. Translation: CASSFTSGMETQYF. This chain uses TRBV5-1 with TRBJ2-5; 10 positions match TRBD2. V trimming: 2 bases; J trimming: 5 bases; junction bases outside the gene matches: 3. The CDR3 is 14 residues long. Looked up from germline, CDR1 is SGHRS and CDR2 is YFSETQ.

This clonotype was observed a few times. This chain joins TRBV20-1 and TRBJ2-3; a weak D match, TRBD1 (5 bases). CDR3 length: 15 residues. The germline V gene has CDR1 DFQATT and CDR2 SNEGSKA (reference sequence). V lost 6 bases and J lost 0, with 16 bases in between. DNA of the CDR3: TGCAGTGCCCCCCCTGGGGCTTCTAGCACAGATACGCAGTATTTT. Translated, it gives CSAPPGASSTDTQYF.

The chain combines TRBV12-3 or TRBV12-4 with TRBJ1-2; 10 nucleotides agree with TRBD1. The CDR3 contains 15 residues. V was clipped by 8 bases and J by 3 bases; unmatched bases: 9. CDR3 sequence reads: CASSPAGQGDYGYTF. The CDR3 bases are TGTGCCAGCTCTCCAGCCGGACAGGGGGACTATGGCTACACCTTC.

This clonotype was counted a few times. V and J are TRBV5-1 and TRBJ1-1; 9 nucleotides match TRBD1. V gave up 3 bases and J gave up 11 bases; unmatched junction bases: 8. The germline CDR1 and CDR2 sequences are SGHRS and YFSETQ. This CDR3 region has 13 residues. The CDR3 protein is CASSSPDRGIAFF. For the CDR3, the DNA is TGCGCCAGCAGCTCCCCGGACAGGGGAATTGCTTTCTTT.

The chain carries TRBV18 and TRBJ1-1; D gene uncertain. Trimming left V 5 bases short and J 1 base short, with 14 bases between. CDR3 length: 15 amino acids. Germline assignment: CDR1 KGHSH and CDR2 LQKENI. The CDR3 protein is CASSGSRRENTEAFF. CDR3 sequence (DNA): TGTGCCAGCTCAGGTTCACGAAGGGAGAACACTGAAGCTTTCTTT.

This clonotype came up many times. This rearrangement joins TRBV12-3 or TRBV12-4 to TRBJ2-1, with 10 bases lining up with TRBD1. This CDR3 has 21 residues. The V gene end was trimmed by 5 bases and the J gene end by 4 bases; junction bases not matched to a gene: 23. The CDR3 nucleotides are TGTGCCAGCAGTCCTATCTTGGGACAGGGGTCTAACCCGAGCAAGTACAATGAGCAGTTCTTC. Its protein product is CASSPILGQGSNPSKYNEQFF.

J is TRBJ1-1 and V is TRBV30; D is unresolved. Germline values: CDR1 GTSNPN, CDR2 SVGIG (reference sequence). Trimming stripped 0 bases from V and 6 bases from J, with 14 bases between. This CDR3 contains 14 residues. The CDR3 DNA follows: TGTGCCTGGAGTGTACTCGGCCCAGGATCTGAAGCTTTCTTT. Translation: CAWSVLGPGSEAFF.

This chain uses TRBV3-1 with TRBJ1-1, with a weak D call TRBD1 (6 bases). CDR1 is LGHDT, CDR2 YNNKEL, per germline (reference sequence). CDR3 length: 15 residues. Trimming left V 0 bases short and J 9 bases short, with 17 bases between. The CDR3 reads CASSQEEGVPPKAFF. CDR3 bases: TGTGCCAGCAGCCAAGAGGAGGGGGTTCCCCCCAAAGCTTTCTTT.

This clonotype was seen more than once but under ten times. This chain uses TRBV30 with TRBJ2-3, with D possibly being TRBD2 (5 bases). Trimming pared 2 bases from V and 0 bases from J, leaving 15 bases between. CDR3 length equals 16 residues. Germline loops: CDR1 GTSNPN, CDR2 SVGIG (reference sequence). The CDR3 nucleotides read TGTGCCTGGAGTCAAGCGGCCCTCACTAGCACAGATACGCAGTATTTT. It specifies CAWSQAALTSTDTQYF.

This clonotype was detected a few times. The CDR3 protein is CASSTWTGPMEETQYF. CDR3 DNA: TGTGCCAGCAGCACGTGGACAGGGCCGATGGAAGAGACCCAGTACTTC. V is TRBV12-3 or TRBV12-4 and J is TRBJ2-5; TRBD1 agrees at 8 bases. The V and J ends lost 6 bases and 3 bases, in that order; junction bases with no gene match: 12. The CDR3 extends over 16 amino acids.

This clonotype was counted between two and nine times. The gene calls are TRBV7-9 and TRBJ2-5; 10 bases map to TRBD2. Trimming cost V 5 bases and J 1 base; bases outside gene matches: 7. Germline lookup yields CDR1 SEHNR and CDR2 FQNEAQ (reference sequence). This CDR3 comprises 16 residues. The CDR3 DNA reads as TGTGCCAGCAGCCTCTTTGCTAGCGGGGGCCAAGAGACCCAGTACTTC. Its protein product is CASSLFASGGQETQYF. Full variable domain (missing parts from reference TRBV7-9 and TRBJ2-5): DTGVSQNPRHKITKRGQNVTFRCDPISEHNRLYWYRQTLGQGPEFLTYFQNEAQLEKSRLLSDRFSAERPKGSFSTLEIQRTEQGDSAMYLCASSLFASGGQETQYFGPGTRLLVL.

This chain connects TRBV7-3 to TRBJ2-2; 10 bases fit TRBD1. CDR1 and CDR2 (germline): SGHTA, FQGTGA. V lost 5 bases and J lost 4; bases outside the gene matches: 7. The CDR3 consists of 16 residues. In DNA, the CDR3 is TGTGCCAGCAGCCACAGACAGGGGGCCGGCACCGGGGAGCTGTTTTTT. Its protein is CASSHRQGAGTGELFF.

This rearrangement joins TRBV6-1 to TRBJ2-7; D is unclear. The V gene's germline CDR1 is MNHNS and CDR2 SASEGT. The V end was cut by 2 bases, the J end by 0 bases, with 17 bases between. The CDR3 totals 17 residues. In nucleotides, the CDR3 is TGTGCCAGCAGTGAACGGGTCGTTGGTCGGAGCTCCTACGAGCAGTACTTC. It encodes CASSERVVGRSSYEQYF.

This clonotype was detected only a few times. The V and J genes are TRBV19 and TRBJ2-7; unclear D gene. The germline gives CDR1 LNHDA, CDR2 SQIVND (reference sequence). Trimming removed 5 bases from V and 0 bases from J, with 8 bases in between. This CDR3 spans 13 amino acids. In DNA form, the CDR3 reads TGTGCCAGTAGTCAGGTGAGCTCCTACGAGCAGTACTTC. It encodes CASSQVSSYEQYF. Variable domain in full (rest from reference TRBV19 and TRBJ2-7): DGGITQSPKYLFRKEGQNVTLSCEQNLNHDAMYWYRQDPGQGLRLIYYSQIVNDFQKGDIAEGYSVSREKKESFPLTVTSAQKNPTAFYLCASSQVSSYEQYFGPGTRLTVT.

This sequence joins TRBV5-1 and TRBJ1-1, with D unclear. The CDR3 spans 15 residues. Trimming shortened V by 0 bases and J by 1 base, and 10 bases separated the two germline ends. CDR1 is SGHRS, CDR2 YFSETQ, per germline. The CDR3, as DNA: TGCGCCAGCAGCTTGGCAGGAGCCCCGAACACTGAAGCTTTCTTT. This gives the protein CASSLAGAPNTEAFF.